The subject of this entry is one T cell receptor (beta chain). Its specificity is not known. Assay used: immunoSEQ multiplex PCR; TCRdb lists only in-frame clones, some missing. Of 70,000 to 100,000 clones listed, about 88% are singletons. This sample is part of a study of OX40 agonist ivuxolimab in advanced cancers. Study-level information: Aged roughly 20 to 85 with a mean of 60 years, they were approximately 80% male.

Study-level findings and limits: Certain nonresponding patients likewise had low normalized T-cell clonal expansion. Clones of CD4+ and CD8+ blood T cells grew by week 6 at doses of 0.1 to 3.0 mg/kg.

If patients had autoimmune disease history or systemic immunosuppression, they were excluded. Trimming removed 3 bases from V and 5 bases from J; junction bases left unmatched: 5. The CDR3 totals 16 residues. CDR1 is KGHSH, CDR2 LQKENI, per germline. The source was CD4+ or CD8+ T cells sorted from blood, collected in a trial of the OX40 agonist ivuxolimab. This rearrangement joins TRBV18 to TRBJ2-1, with 12 nucleotides matching TRBD2. The clonotype originates from an adult with an advanced solid tumor such as melanoma, head and neck, liver or kidney cancer. CDR3 sequence reads: CASSPWTSGIHNEQFF. The CDR3 DNA reads TGTGCCAGCTCACCCTGGACTAGCGGGATACACAATGAGCAGTTCTTC. The full variable domain, with the rest looked up from reference TRBV18 and TRBJ2-1, is NAGVMQNPRHLVRRRGQEARLRCSPMKGHSHVYWYRQLPEEGLKFMVYLQKENIIDESGMPKERFSAEFPKEGPSILRIQQVVRGDSAAYFCASSPWTSGIHNEQFFGPGTRLTVL.